This T cell receptor beta chain was sequenced for a study of blood T cell repertoires in COVID-19 (dated by TCRdb to the early 2020s). Concerning the study at large: Samples covering the acute and convalescent phases of COVID-19 were provided by collaborators in the United States, Italy and Spain. The prospective study material was composed of cDNA or gDNA derived from T cells, B-cell-depleted T cells, or PBMCs. Subjects who had been exposed to COVID-19, were actively infected with it, or had recovered from it provided the deeply sampled blood TCRbeta repertoires that made up the dataset. A freely available public database, intended as a resource for researchers studying the immune response to SARS-CoV-2, is where the repertoires were released. Samples came from the ongoing ImmuneRACE study (first 160 participants) plus 1,254 subjects from 6 global collaborators. The sample metadata nearly always contained a de-identified subject ID, COVID-19 status, age in years and sex. Where available, HLA class I and class II types were taken from metadata supplied by the sample provider and were not determined by assay-based typing. Overall study results and their limits: Clinical and demographic metadata were provided uncurated, with the amount varying by source and participant.

The immunoSEQ Assay, a bias-controlled multiplex PCR, was used to amplify TCRbeta CDR3 regions from genomic DNA. As for the authors' bioinformatics: Nucleated cell counts per sample were estimated from amplification of reference gene primers within the assay. Sequence reads were collapsed and filtered to measure the absolute abundance of every unique TCRbeta CDR3 rearrangement. Productive Simpson clonality was computed per sample as the square root of Simpson's diversity index over productive rearrangements. As stored in TCRdb, this immuneACCESS dataset retains in-frame rearrangements with V and J assigned. A fraction of the clones does not appear; measured against another copy, unresolved V genes explain less than half of the discrepancy, and the remainder lacks a known reason. V and J calls and clone size are those listed in that table; D and trimming were worked out from the DNA. This sample lists about 270,000 clones; roughly 84% were detected once. Of the sample, around 2.9% falls within the top ten clones.

The collaborating institutions used their own protocols to collect whole blood in K2EDTA tubes. For TCRbeta analysis, collaborators shipped samples as frozen whole blood, isolated PBMCs, or DNA extracted from either of those sample types. About this clone itself: Its target antigen remains unknown. No base qualities exist here, and no much larger clone lies one base off it.

V is reduced by 6 bases and J by 6 bases, leaving a spacing of 14 bases between them. From the germline V gene, CDR1 is LGHNA and CDR2 is YSLEER. The CDR3 sequence holds 14 residues, the cysteine and phenylalanine included. Solely the CDR3 DNA is kept, with 42 bases framed from the first base. The chain links TRBV4-3 with TRBJ2-2, with the D gene not clear enough to name. The sequencing input was peripheral blood. The TCR originated in a woman aged 18-29 years with acute or convalescent COVID-19. The nucleotide sequence is TGCGCCAGCAGGCATAACCTAGAGGCCGGGGAGCTGTTTTTT. Its translation reads: CASRHNLEAGELFF.